The clone carrying this T cell receptor (beta chain) was picked up a small number of times. Its antigen remains unidentified. The record originates from a study of T cells in Graves' hyperthyroidism and ophthalmopathy. Template material for amplifying TCR beta CDR3 regions consisted of RNA transcripts. The HTBI primer set was used in a first-round RT-PCR of the TCR CDR3. TCRdb re-called the multiplex PCR reads through MiXCR, storing one row per CDR3 protein. The table includes 500,000 to 600,000 distinct CDR3 sequences, approximately 15% detected once. Germline V gene data show CDR1 as SGHRS and CDR2 as YFSETQ. V shed 2 bases and J shed 0 bases, with 6 bases lying between them. This CDR3 is built from 15 residues. Study-level findings and limits: Before onset, by a median of approximately 5.9 months, the model predicted ophthalmopathy.

The chain couples TRBV5-1 to TRBJ2-6; D unresolved. This clonotype was sampled from a woman aged 18-30 years with Graves' hyperthyroidism. Sequenced sample: blood. The CDR3 sequence: CASSFDTSGANVLTF. The CDR3 coding sequence is TGCGCCAGCAGCTTTGACACCTCTGGGGCCAACGTCCTGACTTTC.